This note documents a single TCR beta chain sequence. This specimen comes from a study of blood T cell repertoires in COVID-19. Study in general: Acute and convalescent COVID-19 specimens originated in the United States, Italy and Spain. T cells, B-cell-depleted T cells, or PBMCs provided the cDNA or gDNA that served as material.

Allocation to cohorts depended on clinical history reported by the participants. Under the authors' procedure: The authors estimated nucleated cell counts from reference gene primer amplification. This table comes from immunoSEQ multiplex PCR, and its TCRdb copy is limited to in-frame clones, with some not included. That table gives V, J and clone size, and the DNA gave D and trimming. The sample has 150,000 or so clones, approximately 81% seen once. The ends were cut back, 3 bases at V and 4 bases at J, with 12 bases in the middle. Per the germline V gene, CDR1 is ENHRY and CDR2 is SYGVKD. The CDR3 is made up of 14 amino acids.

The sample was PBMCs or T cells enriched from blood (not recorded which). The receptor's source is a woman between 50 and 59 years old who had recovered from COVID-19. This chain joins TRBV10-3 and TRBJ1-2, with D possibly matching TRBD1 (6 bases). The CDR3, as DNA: TGTGCCATCAGTGATGAGACAGGCTCCTATGGCTACACCTTC. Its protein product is CAISDETGSYGYTF.